This TCR beta chain was found in a study of molecular identifiers for immune sequencing clone quantification. The authors sorted naive CD8 T cells as CD8+CD4-CCR7+CD45RA+. Per germline, CDR1 LGHDT and CDR2 YNNKEL (reference sequence). The junction had 6 bases not matched to a gene; V was cut back by 7 bases and J by 3 bases. The CDR3 runs 15 residues. For this clonotype: Its antigen is unidentified. A read error may explain this, as a much larger clone is one base away.

General study points: In CMV-specific effectors, clones above 20 copies held over 99% of molecules; naive, under 1%. Spiked TCR RNA from one Jurkat cell reportedly showed up when mixed among over 900,000 naive cells.

One entry per CDR3 protein results from TCRdb running MiXCR on the PCR reads. The sample has about 510,000 distinct CDR3 sequences, around 23% seen once. The material sequenced was naive CD8+ T cells from blood, with Jurkat cell RNA spiked in. This sample's subset: FACS-sorted CD8+CD4-CCR7+CD45RA+ naive T cells. The J gene is TRBJ2-3, the V gene TRBV3-1, with 11 bases fitting TRBD2. The TCR comes from a human donor in good health. Some libraries in this study had Jurkat cell RNA spiked in. The CDR3 is CASNSPSGGTDTQYF. The DNA of the CDR3 is TGTGCCAGCAACTCCCCTAGCGGGGGGACAGATACGCAGTATTTT.